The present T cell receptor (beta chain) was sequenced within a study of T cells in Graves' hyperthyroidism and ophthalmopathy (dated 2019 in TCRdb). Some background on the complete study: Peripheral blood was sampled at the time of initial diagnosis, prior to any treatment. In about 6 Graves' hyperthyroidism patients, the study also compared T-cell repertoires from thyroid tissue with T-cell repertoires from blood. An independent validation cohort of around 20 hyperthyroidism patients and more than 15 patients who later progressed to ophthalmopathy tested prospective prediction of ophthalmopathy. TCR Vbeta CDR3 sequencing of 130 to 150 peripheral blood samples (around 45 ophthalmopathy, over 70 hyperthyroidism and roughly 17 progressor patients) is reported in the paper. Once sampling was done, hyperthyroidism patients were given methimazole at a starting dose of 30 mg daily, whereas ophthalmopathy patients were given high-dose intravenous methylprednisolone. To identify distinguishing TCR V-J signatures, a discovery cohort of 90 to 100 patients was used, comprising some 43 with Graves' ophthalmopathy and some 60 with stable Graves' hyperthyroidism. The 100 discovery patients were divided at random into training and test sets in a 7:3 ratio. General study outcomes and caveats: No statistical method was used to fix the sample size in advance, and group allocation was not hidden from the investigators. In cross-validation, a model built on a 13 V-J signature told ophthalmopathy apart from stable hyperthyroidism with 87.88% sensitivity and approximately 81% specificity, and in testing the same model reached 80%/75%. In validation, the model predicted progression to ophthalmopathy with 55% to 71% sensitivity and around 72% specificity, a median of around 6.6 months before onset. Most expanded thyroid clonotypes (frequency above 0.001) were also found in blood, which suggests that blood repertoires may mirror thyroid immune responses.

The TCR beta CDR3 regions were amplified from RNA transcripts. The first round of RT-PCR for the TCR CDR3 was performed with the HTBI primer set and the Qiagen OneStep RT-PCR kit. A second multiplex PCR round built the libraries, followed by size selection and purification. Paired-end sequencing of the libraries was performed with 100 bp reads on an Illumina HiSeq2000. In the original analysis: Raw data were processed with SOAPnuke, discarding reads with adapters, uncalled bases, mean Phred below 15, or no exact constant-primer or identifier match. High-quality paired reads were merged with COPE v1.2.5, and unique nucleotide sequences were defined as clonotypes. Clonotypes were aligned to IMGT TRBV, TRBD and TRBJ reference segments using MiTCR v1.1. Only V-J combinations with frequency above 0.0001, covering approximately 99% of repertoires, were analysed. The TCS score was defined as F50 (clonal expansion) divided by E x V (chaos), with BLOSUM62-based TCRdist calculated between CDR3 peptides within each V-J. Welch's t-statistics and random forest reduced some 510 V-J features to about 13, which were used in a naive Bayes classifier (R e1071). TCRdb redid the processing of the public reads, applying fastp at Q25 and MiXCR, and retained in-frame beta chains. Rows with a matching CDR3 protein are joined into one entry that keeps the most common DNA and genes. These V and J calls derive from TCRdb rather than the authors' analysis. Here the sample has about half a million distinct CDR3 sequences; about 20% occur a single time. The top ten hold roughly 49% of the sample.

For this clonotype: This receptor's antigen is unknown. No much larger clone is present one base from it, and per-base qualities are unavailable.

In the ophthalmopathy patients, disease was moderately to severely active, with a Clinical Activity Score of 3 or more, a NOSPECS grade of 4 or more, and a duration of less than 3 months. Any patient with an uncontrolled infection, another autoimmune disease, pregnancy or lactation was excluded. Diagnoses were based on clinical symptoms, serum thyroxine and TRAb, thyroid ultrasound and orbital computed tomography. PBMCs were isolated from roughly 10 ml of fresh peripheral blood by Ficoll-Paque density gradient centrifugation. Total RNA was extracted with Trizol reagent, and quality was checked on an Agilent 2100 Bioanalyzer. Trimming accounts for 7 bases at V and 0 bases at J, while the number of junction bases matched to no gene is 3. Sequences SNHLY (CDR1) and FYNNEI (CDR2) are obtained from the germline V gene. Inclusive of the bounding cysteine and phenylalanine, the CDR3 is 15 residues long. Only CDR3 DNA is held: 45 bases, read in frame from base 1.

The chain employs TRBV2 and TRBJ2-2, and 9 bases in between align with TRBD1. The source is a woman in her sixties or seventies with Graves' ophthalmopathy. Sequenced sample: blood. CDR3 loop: CASNRDRANTGELFF. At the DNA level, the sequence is TGTGCCAGCAATCGGGACAGGGCGAACACCGGGGAGCTGTTTTTT.